Given below is one T cell receptor (beta chain) in context. Its specificity is not known. This entry is derived from a study of early T cells in non-severe SARS-CoV-2 infection. Study at large: With bulk RNA from unsorted whole blood as input, sequencing yielded unpaired chains.

Researchers attached unique molecular identifiers to individual cDNA molecules. TCRdb reanalysed the 5' RACE reads using MiXCR and keeps one entry per CDR3 protein. Of over 60,000 distinct CDR3 sequences in the sample, 10% to 12% were seen once. Study conclusions and caveats: The VDJdb matching leaned toward anti-spike CD8 responses and overlooked private and CD4 specificities.

Trimming at V came to 0 bases and at J to 7 bases, leaving 7 bases not matched to a gene. Germline-derived CDR1 and CDR2 are LGHNA and YSLEER. The CDR3 sequence is 16 residues long. Specimen: whole blood, collected at baseline. The receptor was derived from an adult who was a healthcare worker with PCR-confirmed SARS-CoV-2 infection or an uninfected control (not recorded which). The chain employs TRBV4-3 and TRBJ1-1; the match to TRBD1 covers 11 bases. The DNA of the CDR3 is TGCGCCAGCAGCCAAGATCGGACAGGGGGCTCGGTTGAAGCTTTCTTT. Translated: CASSQDRTGGSVEAFF.